Included here is one TCR beta chain sequence, with context. Its antigen is as yet unknown. This record belongs to a study of shared clonotypes between healthy human individuals. Study-wide results and caveats: Relative to memory subsets, naive subsets generally showed larger estimated richness. Clonotype sharing among donors was expected to depend on sequencing depth.

Genomic DNA of every subset was divided equally among multiple immunoSEQ plates. Each sorted subset replicate got 200 ng genomic DNA, 25,000 to 35,000 genomes. This table comes from immunoSEQ multiplex PCR, and its TCRdb copy is limited to in-frame clones, with some not included. Among about 1.5 million clones listed, 96% were seen once. V lost 4 bases, J lost 7 bases, and 6 bases stayed unmatched. The CDR3 has 15 residues. Germline-derived CDR1 and CDR2 are KGHSH and LQKENI. The sequence came from a young man in good health. The specimen was naive CD4+ T cells sorted from blood. Subset meaning: CD45RA+ positively selected. The genes are TRBV18 and TRBJ1-4; TRBD1 agrees at 10 bases. CDR3 sequence: CASSQMTGGTEKLFF. The CDR3 DNA is TGTGCCAGCTCACAGATGACAGGGGGCACTGAAAAACTGTTTTTT.